This T cell receptor (beta chain) was identified in a study of T cells in Graves' hyperthyroidism and ophthalmopathy. Study conclusions and caveats: Researchers found most expanded thyroid clonotypes above 0.001 in blood as well.

Germline assignment: CDR1 DFQATT and CDR2 SNEGSKA (reference sequence). This CDR3 is built from 14 residues. V lost 0 bases, J lost 5 bases, and 11 bases lay in between. This clonotype turned up a few times. Its antigen is not known. TCR beta CDR3 regions were amplified from RNA. TCR CDR3 regions were first amplified by RT-PCR with HTBI primers. TCRdb re-derived calls from the multiplex PCR reads in MiXCR, one entry per CDR3 protein. Of approximately 560,000 distinct CDR3 sequences listed, about a sixth were seen once; the top ten hold around 7.3%. The definition of stable Graves' hyperthyroidism was no ophthalmopathy progression within 18 months. Patients were aged 18 to 65, had disease duration under 2 months, and had newly diagnosed hyperthyroidism. PBMCs were sourced from about 10 ml fresh peripheral blood.

Input material: blood. V usage is TRBV20-1 and J usage is TRBJ1-5, with a tentative D call TRBD1 (6 bases). This clonotype was obtained from a woman between 25 and 40 years old with Graves' hyperthyroidism. For the CDR3, the DNA is TGCAGTGCTAGAGATAGGGGGGCGGATCAGCCCCAGCATTTT. Residues: CSARDRGADQPQHF.